This T cell receptor (beta chain) comes out of a study of T-cell memory formation after mild COVID-19. Background on the study: Clustering of TCRs was largely donor specific.

J gave up 2 bases and V 1 base, and 4 bases lay outside the gene matches. CDR1 and CDR2 (germline): MNHEY, SVGAGI. The CDR3 has 15 residues. One entry per CDR3 protein results from TCRdb running MiXCR on the 5' RACE reads. The sample records a few hundred thousand distinct CDR3 sequences, around 15% being singletons. A remark on this clonotype: Its antigen is as yet unknown.

Study results and limitations: Detection of some responders pre-infection suggested pre-existing cross-reactive memory T cells participated.

The sequence was obtained from a man aged 18 to 30 who had mild COVID-19 (a few samples of this study predate the infection). Cell type and time point are not known. Material for sequencing was PBMCs or a T cell subset sorted from them (not recorded which). This chain uses TRBV6-5 with TRBJ1-2; 7 bases are a match to TRBD1. The CDR3 bases are TGTGCCAGCAGTTACTGGCGGGACAGCAACTATGGCTACACCTTC. As protein: CASSYWRDSNYGYTF.